A single sample gave rise to the 29 T cell receptor beta chains below, sequenced in a study of blood T cell repertoires in COVID-19 (dated by TCRdb to 2020 to 2022). Libraries were prepared through the immunoSEQ multiplex PCR assay. TCRdb provides this immuneACCESS table in a form limited to in-frame rearrangements. Some clones are lacking; in checked studies, under half of them reflect an unresolved V gene, and why the rest are absent is not known. A total of roughly 230,000 clones appear in this sample, over 80% of them only once. The ten top clones hold 25% to 35% of the sample. The sample was peripheral blood. The receptors shown here come from a man between 40 and 49 years old with acute or convalescent COVID-19.

This clone was counted once. This rearrangement joins TRBV12-3 or TRBV12-4 to TRBJ2-5; a weak D match, TRBD2 (5 bases). Trimming shortened V by 6 bases and J by 5 bases, and 10 bases separated the two germline ends. The CDR3 contains 12 residues. As DNA, the CDR3 is TGTGCCAGCAGCCGGGAACCCGAGACCCAGTACTTC. Translating it yields CASSREPETQYF.

The chain joins TRBV21-1 to TRBJ1-3. TRBV21-1 is shown as a pseudogene. The length of the CDR3 is 14 residues. This CDR3 is CASSKETRGNTIYF. The DNA of the CDR3 is TGTGCCAGCAGCAAAGAGACGAGGGGAAACACCATATATTTT.

The rearrangement uses TRBV29-1 and TRBJ2-1; D unresolved. CDR3 size: 13 residues. V lost 8 bases and J 0 bases, leaving 11 bases between the germline ends. CDR1 is SQVTM and CDR2 is ANQGSEA in the germline V gene. DNA of the CDR3: TGCAGCTATAGCTTAAGCTCCTACAATGAGCAGTTCTTC. Its translation: CSYSLSSYNEQFF.

The CDR3 nucleotides read TGTGCCAGCAGTACACACAGGGGCGGCGAGCAGTACTTC. Encoded protein: CASSTHRGGEQYF. The V gene is TRBV27, the J gene TRBJ2-7; 7 nucleotides match TRBD1. The V segment lost 5 bases and the J segment 6 bases; nucleotides outside the gene matches: 7. Germline CDR1 is MNHEY and CDR2 is SMNVEV (reference sequence). The CDR3 has 13 residues.

V and J are TRBV3-1 (or the pseudogene TRBV3-2) and TRBJ2-3, with 9 bases aligning to TRBD2. This CDR3 contains 17 residues. Germline V gene sequence: CDR1 LGHDT, CDR2 YNNKEL (reference sequence). V shed 5 bases, J shed 2 bases, and the junction held 11 bases outside the gene matches. DNA for the CDR3: TGTGCCAGCAGCGTCGGAAGACTAGCGGTGCCCACAGATACGCAGTATTTT. Translating gives CASSVGRLAVPTDTQYF.

The chain couples TRBV10-2 to TRBJ1-1, with a weak D call TRBD1 (6 bases). V was trimmed by 6 bases and J by 7 bases, leaving 18 bases between them. The CDR3 has 14 residues. CDR1 WSHSY and CDR2 SAAADI come from the germline V gene. CDR3 loop: CASREGTKTGEAFF. CDR3 nucleotides: TGCGCCAGCAGGGAAGGGACAAAGACCGGTGAAGCTTTCTTT.

This CDR3 is CASSPGQGSGGRFF. The CDR3 region has the DNA TGTGCCAGTAGCCCCGGACAGGGGAGTGGTGGTAGGTTCTTC. This chain connects TRBV19 to TRBJ2-1, with 9 bases matching TRBD1. The CDR3 runs 14 residues. CDR1 is LNHDA and CDR2 is SQIVND in the germline V gene (reference sequence). V lost 6 bases, J lost 15 bases, and 15 bases stayed unmatched.

This rearrangement joins TRBV30 to TRBJ1-3; D might be TRBD1 (5 bases). This CDR3 comprises 13 residues. Germline CDR1 reads GTSNPN; CDR2 reads SVGIG (reference sequence). Trimming shortened V by 1 base and J by 4 bases, and 8 bases separated the two germline ends. CDR3 amino acids: CAWSEGWGNTIYF. In DNA, the CDR3 is TGTGCCTGGAGTGAGGGGTGGGGAAACACCATATATTTT.

V gene TRBV7-2 combines with J gene TRBJ2-7, with 7 bases that match TRBD2. The V gene's germline CDR1 is SGHTA and CDR2 FQGNSA. CDR3 length: 14 amino acids. V trimming: 8 bases; J trimming: 0 bases; junction bases outside the gene matches: 7. In DNA, the CDR3 is TGTGCCAGCGGGCCTAGCGGTAGCTCCTACGAGCAGTACTTC. Translation gives CASGPSGSSYEQYF.

This clone was detected once. The V gene is TRBV3-1 (or the pseudogene TRBV3-2), the J gene TRBJ1-2, with 7 bases matching TRBD1. The CDR3 has 13 amino acids. Looked up from germline, CDR1 is LGHDT and CDR2 is YNNKEL (reference sequence). V dropped 3 bases and J dropped 8; count of bases not matched to a gene: 6. CDR3 in DNA: TGTGCCAGCAGCCAGAACAGGGGTGGCGGCTACACCTTC. Its protein product is CASSQNRGGGYTF.

This clone was detected only a few times. V usage is TRBV28 and J usage is TRBJ1-2; D possibly corresponds to TRBD1 (6 bases). The V gene's germline CDR1 is MDHEN and CDR2 SYDVKM. This CDR3 has 16 amino acids. V lost 8 bases and J lost 2, with 21 bases in between. CDR3 sequence: CASLNSPRGGNYGYTF. The CDR3 region has the DNA TGTGCCAGCCTCAACTCCCCGAGGGGGGGCAACTATGGCTACACCTTC.

The chain uses TRBV5-1 and TRBJ2-5; 7 bases are shared with TRBD2. There are 15 residues in the CDR3. CDR1 is SGHRS, CDR2 YFSETQ, per germline. Unmatched junction bases numbered 10, after V lost 3 bases and J lost 5 bases. CDR3 sequence: CASSSGYGRTETQYF. The CDR3 coding sequence is TGCGCCAGCAGCTCAGGGTACGGGAGGACGGAGACCCAGTACTTC. Looking up the rest from reference TRBV5-1 and TRBJ2-5 gives the full variable domain: KAGVTQTPRYLIKTRGQQVTLSCSPISGHRSVSWYQQTPGQGLQFLFEYFSETQRNKGNFPGRFSGRQFSNSRSEMNVSTLELGDSALYLCASSSGYGRTETQYFGPGTRLLVL.

In its sample, this clone was seen once. The chain is built from TRBV7-2 and TRBJ2-1; TRBD2 matches at 10 bases. V shed 6 bases, J shed 4 bases, and the junction held 6 bases outside the gene matches. Germline-derived CDR1 and CDR2 are SGHTA and FQGNSA. The CDR3 contains 15 residues. CDR3 sequence reads: CASRPSSGSYNEQFF. The CDR3 coding sequence is TGTGCCAGCAGACCTTCTAGCGGGAGTTACAATGAGCAGTTCTTC.

The chain uses TRBV25-1 and TRBJ2-5; possibly TRBD1 for D (5 bases). CDR1 is MGHDK, CDR2 SYGVNS, per germline. Trimming pared 3 bases from V and 3 bases from J, leaving 14 bases between. This CDR3 has 15 amino acids. The CDR3 nucleotides are TGTGCCAGCAGTGATCCTCGGACACGAAAAGAGACCCAGTACTTC. Amino acids: CASSDPRTRKETQYF.

The chain is built from TRBV20-1 and TRBJ1-1; no firm D call. Trimming took 4 bases from V and 8 from J, leaving 8 bases between them. This CDR3 comprises 10 residues. Germline loops: CDR1 DFQATT, CDR2 SNEGSKA (reference sequence). The CDR3, as DNA: TGCAGTGCTACGTTTTCCGAAGCTTTCTTT. This gives the protein CSATFSEAFF.

Written as DNA, the CDR3 is TGTGCCACCAGCAGAGGGACTAGCGCAGATACGCAGTATTTT. Its translation is CATSRGTSADTQYF. The J gene is TRBJ2-3, the V gene TRBV15, with TRBD2 matching over 9 bases. V shed 1 base and J 4 bases; nucleotides not matched to a gene: 0. CDR3 size: 14 residues. Germline V CDR1 and CDR2: LNHNV, YYDKDF (reference sequence).

The chain carries TRBV27 and TRBJ1-4; 9 nucleotides agree with TRBD1. After removal of 5 bases from V and 6 bases from J, the junction contained 4 bases not matched to a gene. CDR1 and CDR2 from the germline V gene are MNHEY and SMNVEV (reference sequence). The CDR3 loop spans 14 amino acids. CDR3 residues: CASSTDRGYEKLFF. CDR3 nucleotide sequence: TGTGCCAGCAGTACGGACAGGGGTTATGAAAAACTGTTTTTT.

The chain couples TRBV5-1 to TRBJ1-4, with 12 bases identical to TRBD1. The CDR3 runs to 17 residues. V lost 3 bases, J lost 7 bases, and 10 bases stayed unmatched. CDR1 is SGHRS, CDR2 YFSETQ, per germline. Here the CDR3 reads CASSSAPGQGASEKLFF. Here the CDR3 DNA reads TGCGCCAGCAGCTCAGCACCGGGACAGGGGGCTAGTGAAAAACTGTTTTTT.

This clone has only a few counts. This chain joins TRBV4-3 and TRBJ2-1; possibly TRBD2 for D (6 bases). Trimming removed 4 bases at V and 7 bases at J, with 17 bases between. Germline CDR1 reads LGHNA; CDR2 reads YSLEER. The CDR3 is made up of 15 amino acids. DNA for the CDR3: TGCGCCAGCAGCCCATCGTCCGGGAGCGTTAATGAGCAGTTCTTC. It encodes CASSPSSGSVNEQFF.

The chain links TRBV27 to TRBJ2-7, with 7 bases fitting TRBD1. J lost 2 bases, V lost 6 bases, and 7 bases had no gene match. Germline lookup yields CDR1 MNHEY and CDR2 SMNVEV (reference sequence). CDR3 length: 14 residues. The CDR3 protein is CASSQGGSTYEQYF. CDR3 sequence (DNA): TGTGCCAGCAGCCAAGGGGGCTCTACCTACGAGCAGTACTTC.

V gene TRBV18 combines with J gene TRBJ1-5; 7 bases agree with TRBD1. The CDR3 has 15 amino acids. Germline V lookup: CDR1 KGHSH, CDR2 LQKENI. With V trimmed by 1 base and J by 4 bases, 4 bases remained unmatched. The CDR3 DNA reads TGTGCCAGCTCACCACAGGGGGCCCCAAATCAGCCCCAGCATTTT. This gives the protein CASSPQGAPNQPQHF.

This chain connects TRBV5-1 to TRBJ2-3; 7 bases are a match to TRBD2. The CDR3 extends over 15 amino acids. Germline values: CDR1 SGHRS, CDR2 YFSETQ. V dropped 2 bases and J dropped 4; count of bases not matched to a gene: 7. As DNA, the CDR3 is TGCGCCAGCAGCTTAGAAACGGGAGGCGCAGATACGCAGTATTTT. Translation gives CASSLETGGADTQYF.

This chain connects TRBV7-2 to TRBJ2-5; TRBD2 matches 10 bases. Germline CDR1 SGHTA, CDR2 FQGNSA. The CDR3 length is 16 residues. Trimming cost V 5 bases and J 7 bases; bases outside gene matches: 13. CDR3 coding DNA: TGTGCCAGCAGCCATGGACTAGCGGTAAAAGGCGGGACCCAGTACTTC. Protein product: CASSHGLAVKGGTQYF.

The genes are TRBV10-3 and TRBJ2-7, with TRBD1 identical over 8 bases. Germline V gene sequence: CDR1 ENHRY, CDR2 SYGVKD. The CDR3 consists of 14 residues. Unmatched junction bases numbered 5, after V lost 2 bases and J lost 5 bases. The CDR3 is CAISEGTGIHEQYF. The CDR3 coding sequence is TGTGCCATCAGTGAGGGGACAGGCATCCACGAGCAGTACTTC.

This CDR3 reads CASRGQGNYGYTF. The CDR3 DNA follows: TGTGCCAGCAGGGGACAGGGGAACTATGGCTACACCTTC. The rearrangement links TRBV12-3 or TRBV12-4 to TRBJ1-2; 10 positions agree with TRBD1. The J segment lost 2 bases and the V segment lost 6 bases, leaving 0 bases of the junction unmatched. The CDR3 length is 13 residues.

The V call is TRBV19, the J call TRBJ1-6; tentative D call: TRBD1 (5 bases). The CDR3 runs 13 residues. Germline V lookup: CDR1 LNHDA, CDR2 SQIVND (reference sequence). The ends were cut back, 1 base at V and 8 bases at J, with 6 bases in the middle. CDR3 in DNA: TGTGCCAGTAGTATAGGGGGGGATTCACCCCTCCACTTT. This translates into CASSIGGDSPLHF.

The gene calls are TRBV4-2 and TRBJ1-2; 7 bases agree with TRBD1. Losses at the gene ends were 3 bases for V and 8 bases for J; bases not matched to a gene: 6. CDR3 size: 13 residues. Looked up from germline, CDR1 is LGHNA and CDR2 is YNFKEQ. The CDR3 loop reads CASSQTGKTGYTF. As DNA, the CDR3 is TGTGCCAGCAGCCAGACAGGGAAGACGGGCTACACCTTC.

The chain has TRBV28 and TRBJ1-5; D not certain. From germline, CDR1 is MDHEN and CDR2 SYDVKM. This CDR3 contains 13 residues. The V and J ends lost 3 bases and 5 bases respectively, with 8 bases between them. As DNA, the CDR3 is TGTGCCAGCAGTTTTACACCCGATCAGCCCCAGCATTTT. Translated: CASSFTPDQPQHF.

V is TRBV28 and J is TRBJ2-3; TRBD2 matches at 10 bases. Germline V gene data show CDR1 as MDHEN and CDR2 as SYDVKM. Germline trimming cut 5 bases from V and 4 bases from J; bases unmatched to any gene: 9. This CDR3 is built from 16 residues. The CDR3 sequence is CASSGRLAGDPDTQYF. The DNA of the CDR3 is TGTGCCAGCAGTGGACGGCTAGCGGGAGATCCAGATACGCAGTATTTT.